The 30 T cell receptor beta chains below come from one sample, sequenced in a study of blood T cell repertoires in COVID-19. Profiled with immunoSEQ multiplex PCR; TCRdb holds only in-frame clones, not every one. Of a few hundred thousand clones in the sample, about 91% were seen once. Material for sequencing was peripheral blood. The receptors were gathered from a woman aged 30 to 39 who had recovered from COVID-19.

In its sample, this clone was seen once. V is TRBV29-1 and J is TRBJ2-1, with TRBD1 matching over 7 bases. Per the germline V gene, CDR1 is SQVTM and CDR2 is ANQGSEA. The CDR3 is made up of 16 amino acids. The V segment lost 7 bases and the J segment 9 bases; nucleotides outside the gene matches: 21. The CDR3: CSAPPTGLIRGGEQFF. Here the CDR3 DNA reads TGCAGCGCCCCCCCGACAGGGTTGATCCGTGGTGGTGAGCAGTTCTTC.

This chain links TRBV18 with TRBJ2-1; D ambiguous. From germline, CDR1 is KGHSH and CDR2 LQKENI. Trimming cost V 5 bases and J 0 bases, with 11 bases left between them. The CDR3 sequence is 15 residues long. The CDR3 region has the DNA TGTGCCAGCTCAAGAAACCCCAGCTCCTACAATGAGCAGTTCTTC. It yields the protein CASSRNPSSYNEQFF.

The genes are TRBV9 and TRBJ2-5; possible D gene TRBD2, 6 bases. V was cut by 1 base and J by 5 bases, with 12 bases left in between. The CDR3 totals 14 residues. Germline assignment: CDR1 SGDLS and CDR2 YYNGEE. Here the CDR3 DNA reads TGTGCCAGCAGCGTATTTCCGGCGGGGGAGACCCAGTACTTC. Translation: CASSVFPAGETQYF.

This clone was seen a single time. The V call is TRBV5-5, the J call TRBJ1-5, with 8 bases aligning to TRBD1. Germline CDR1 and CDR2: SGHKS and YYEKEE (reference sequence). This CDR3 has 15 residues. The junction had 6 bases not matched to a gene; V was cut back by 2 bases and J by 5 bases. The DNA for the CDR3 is TGTGCCAGCAGCTTCACAGGGGGATTGGATCAGCCCCAGCATTTT. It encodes CASSFTGGLDQPQHF.

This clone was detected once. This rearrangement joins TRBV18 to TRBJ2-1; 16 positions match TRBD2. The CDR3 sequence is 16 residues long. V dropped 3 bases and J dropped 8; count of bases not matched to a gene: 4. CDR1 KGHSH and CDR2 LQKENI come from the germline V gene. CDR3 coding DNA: TGTGCCAGCTCACCCGGGACTAGCGGGGGGGCATATGAGCAGTTCTTC. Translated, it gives CASSPGTSGGAYEQFF.

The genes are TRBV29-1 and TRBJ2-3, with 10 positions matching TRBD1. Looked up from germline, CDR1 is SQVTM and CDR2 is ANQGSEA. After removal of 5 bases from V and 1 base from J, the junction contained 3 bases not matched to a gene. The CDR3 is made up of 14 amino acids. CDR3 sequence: CSVWTGGGTDTQYF. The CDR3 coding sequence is TGCAGCGTTTGGACAGGGGGGGGCACAGATACGCAGTATTTT.

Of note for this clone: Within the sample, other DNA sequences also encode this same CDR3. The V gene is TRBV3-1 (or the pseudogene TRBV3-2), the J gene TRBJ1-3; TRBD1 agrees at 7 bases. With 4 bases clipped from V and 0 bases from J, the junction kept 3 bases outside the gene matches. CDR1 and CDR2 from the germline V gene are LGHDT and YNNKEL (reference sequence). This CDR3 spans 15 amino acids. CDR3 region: CASSLGTASGNTIYF. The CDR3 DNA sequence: TGTGCCAGCAGCCTCGGGACAGCCTCTGGAAACACCATATATTTT.

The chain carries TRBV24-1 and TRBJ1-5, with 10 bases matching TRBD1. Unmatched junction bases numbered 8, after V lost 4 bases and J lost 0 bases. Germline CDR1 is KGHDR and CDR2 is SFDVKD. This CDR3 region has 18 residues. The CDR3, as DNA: TGTGCCACCAGTGACTCCGGGACAGGGGTGAATAGCAATCAGCCCCAGCATTTT. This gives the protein CATSDSGTGVNSNQPQHF.

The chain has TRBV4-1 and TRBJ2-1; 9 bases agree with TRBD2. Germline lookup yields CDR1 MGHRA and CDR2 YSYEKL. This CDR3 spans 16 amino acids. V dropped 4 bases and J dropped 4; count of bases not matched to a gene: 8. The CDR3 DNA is TGCGCCAGCAGCCGCGTACTAGCGGGCCTATACAATGAGCAGTTCTTC. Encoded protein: CASSRVLAGLYNEQFF.

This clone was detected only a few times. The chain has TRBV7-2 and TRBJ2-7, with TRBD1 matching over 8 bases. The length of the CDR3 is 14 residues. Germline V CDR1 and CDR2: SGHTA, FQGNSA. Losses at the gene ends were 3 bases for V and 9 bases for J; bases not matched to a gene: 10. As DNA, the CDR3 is TGTGCCAGCAGCTTCGGGACAGGCCCTACTGGGCAGTACTTC. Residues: CASSFGTGPTGQYF. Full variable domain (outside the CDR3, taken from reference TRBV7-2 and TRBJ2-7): GAGVSQSPSNKVTEKGKDVELRCDPISGHTALYWYRQSLGQGLEFLIYFQGNSAPDKSGLPSDRFSAERTGGSVSTLTIQRTQQEDSAVYLCASSFGTGPTGQYFGPGTRLTVT.

The CDR3 spells CASSSGQNGNTEAFF. The CDR3 bases are TGCGCCAGCAGCTCAGGACAGAACGGGAACACTGAAGCTTTCTTT. The chain joins TRBV5-1 to TRBJ1-1, with D tentatively TRBD1 (6 bases). The CDR3 totals 15 residues. Germline V lookup: CDR1 SGHRS, CDR2 YFSETQ. Trimming cost V 3 bases and J 1 base, with 13 bases left between them.

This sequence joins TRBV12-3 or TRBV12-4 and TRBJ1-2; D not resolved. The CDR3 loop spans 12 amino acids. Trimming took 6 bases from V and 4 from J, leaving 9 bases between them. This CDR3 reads CASRGRAYGYTF. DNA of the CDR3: TGTGCCAGCAGGGGGAGGGCCTATGGCTACACCTTC.

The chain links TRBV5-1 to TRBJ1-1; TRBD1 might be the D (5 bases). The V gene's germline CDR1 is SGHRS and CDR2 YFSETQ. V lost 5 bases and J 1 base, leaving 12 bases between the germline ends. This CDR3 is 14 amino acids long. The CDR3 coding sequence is TGCGCCAGCAGAAAACAGGTAACGAACACTGAAGCTTTCTTT. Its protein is CASRKQVTNTEAFF. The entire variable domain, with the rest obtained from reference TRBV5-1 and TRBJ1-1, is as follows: KAGVTQTPRYLIKTRGQQVTLSCSPISGHRSVSWYQQTPGQGLQFLFEYFSETQRNKGNFPGRFSGRQFSNSRSEMNVSTLELGDSALYLCASRKQVTNTEAFFGQGTRLTVV.

CDR3 residues: CASSLTGLGTDTQYF. Written as DNA, the CDR3 is TGTGCCAGCAGCTTGACAGGGCTGGGCACAGATACGCAGTATTTT. The rearrangement uses TRBV2 and TRBJ2-3, with 7 bases aligning to TRBD1. Germline trimming cut 6 bases from V and 1 base from J; bases unmatched to any gene: 7. Looked up from germline, CDR1 is SNHLY and CDR2 is FYNNEI. CDR3 length: 15 residues.

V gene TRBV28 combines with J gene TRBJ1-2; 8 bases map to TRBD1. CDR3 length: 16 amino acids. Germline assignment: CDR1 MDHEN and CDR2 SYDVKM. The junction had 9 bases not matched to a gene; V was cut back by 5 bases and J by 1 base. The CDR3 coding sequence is TGTGCCAGCAGTGGGCCACGGACAGGGTTTAACTATGGCTACACCTTC. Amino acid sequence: CASSGPRTGFNYGYTF.

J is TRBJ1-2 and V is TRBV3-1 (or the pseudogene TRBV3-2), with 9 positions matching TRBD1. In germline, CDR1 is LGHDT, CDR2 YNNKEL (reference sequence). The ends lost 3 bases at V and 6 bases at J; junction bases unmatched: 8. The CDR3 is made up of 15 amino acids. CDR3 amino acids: CASSQEGQGTHGYTF. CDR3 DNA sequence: TGTGCCAGCAGCCAGGAAGGACAGGGGACACATGGCTACACCTTC.

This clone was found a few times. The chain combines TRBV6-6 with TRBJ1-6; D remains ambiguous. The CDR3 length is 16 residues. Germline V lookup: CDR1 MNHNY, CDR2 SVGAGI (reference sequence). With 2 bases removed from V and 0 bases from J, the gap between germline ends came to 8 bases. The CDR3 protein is CASSYERASYNSPLHF. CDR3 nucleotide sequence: TGTGCCAGCAGTTACGAGAGGGCCTCCTATAATTCACCCCTCCACTTT.

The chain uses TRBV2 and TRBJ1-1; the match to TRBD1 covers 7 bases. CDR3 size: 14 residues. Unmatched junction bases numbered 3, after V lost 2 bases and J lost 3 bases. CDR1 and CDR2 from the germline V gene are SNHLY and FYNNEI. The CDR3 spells CASSEWQGDTEAFF. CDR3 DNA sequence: TGTGCCAGCAGTGAATGGCAGGGGGACACTGAAGCTTTCTTT.

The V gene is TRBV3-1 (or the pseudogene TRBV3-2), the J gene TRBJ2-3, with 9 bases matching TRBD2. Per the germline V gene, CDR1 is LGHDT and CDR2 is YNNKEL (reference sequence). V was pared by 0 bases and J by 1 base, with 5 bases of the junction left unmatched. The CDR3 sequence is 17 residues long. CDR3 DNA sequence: TGTGCCAGCAGCCAAGATATGGCTAGCGGGGGCACAGATACGCAGTATTTT. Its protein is CASSQDMASGGTDTQYF.

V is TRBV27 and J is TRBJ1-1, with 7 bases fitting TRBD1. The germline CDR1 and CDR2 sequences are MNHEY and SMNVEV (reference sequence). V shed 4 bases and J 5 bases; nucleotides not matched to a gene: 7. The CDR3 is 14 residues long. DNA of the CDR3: TGTGCCAGCAGTTCCAACACGGGACAGACTGAAGCTTTCTTT. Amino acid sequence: CASSSNTGQTEAFF.

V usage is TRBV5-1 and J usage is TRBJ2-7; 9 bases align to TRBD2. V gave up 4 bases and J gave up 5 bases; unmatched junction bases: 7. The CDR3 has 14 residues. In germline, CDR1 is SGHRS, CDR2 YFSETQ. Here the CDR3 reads CASSSSGGGDEQYF. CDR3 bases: TGCGCCAGCAGCAGTAGCGGGGGAGGCGACGAGCAGTACTTC.

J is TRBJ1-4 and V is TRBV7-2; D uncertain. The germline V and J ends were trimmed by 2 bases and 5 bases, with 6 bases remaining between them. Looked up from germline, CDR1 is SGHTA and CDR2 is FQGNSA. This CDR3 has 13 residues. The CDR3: CASSLNPNEKLFF. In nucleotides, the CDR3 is TGTGCCAGCAGCTTAAATCCGAATGAAAAACTGTTTTTT.

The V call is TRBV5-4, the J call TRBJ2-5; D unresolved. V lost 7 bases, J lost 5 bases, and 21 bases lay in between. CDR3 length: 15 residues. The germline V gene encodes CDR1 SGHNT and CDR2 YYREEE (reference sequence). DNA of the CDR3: TGTGCCAGCCGCTCCTCGAGGATGAAGGAGGAGACCCAGTACTTC. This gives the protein CASRSSRMKEETQYF.

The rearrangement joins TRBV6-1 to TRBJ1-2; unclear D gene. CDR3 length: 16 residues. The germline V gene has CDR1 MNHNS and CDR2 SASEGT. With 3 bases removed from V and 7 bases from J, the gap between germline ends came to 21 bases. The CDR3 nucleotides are TGTGCCAGCAGTGATCTTCAGGAGGGCAGGAGGTTTGGCTACACCTTC. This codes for CASSDLQEGRRFGYTF.

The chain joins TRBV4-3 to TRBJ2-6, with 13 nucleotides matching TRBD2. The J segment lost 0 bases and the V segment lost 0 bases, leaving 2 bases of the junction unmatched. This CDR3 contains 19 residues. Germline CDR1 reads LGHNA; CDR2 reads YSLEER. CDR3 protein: CASSQEGLAGPSGANVLTF. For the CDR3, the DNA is TGCGCCAGCAGCCAAGAGGGACTAGCGGGGCCCTCTGGGGCCAACGTCCTGACTTTC.

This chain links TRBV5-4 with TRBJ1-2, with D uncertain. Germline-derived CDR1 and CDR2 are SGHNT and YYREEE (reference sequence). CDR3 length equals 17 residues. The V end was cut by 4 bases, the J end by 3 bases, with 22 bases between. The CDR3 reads CASSTLGESAGDYGYTF. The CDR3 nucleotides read TGTGCCAGCAGCACCCTGGGAGAGAGCGCTGGAGACTATGGCTACACCTTC.

CDR3 sequence reads: CAWSVPSGLGADTQYF. CDR3 nucleotides: TGTGCCTGGAGTGTACCGTCAGGACTTGGGGCAGATACGCAGTATTTT. The chain combines TRBV30 with TRBJ2-3, with TRBD2 as a possible D gene (5 bases). CDR3 length: 16 residues. V shed 0 bases and J shed 4 bases, with 17 bases lying between them. The germline gives CDR1 GTSNPN, CDR2 SVGIG (reference sequence).

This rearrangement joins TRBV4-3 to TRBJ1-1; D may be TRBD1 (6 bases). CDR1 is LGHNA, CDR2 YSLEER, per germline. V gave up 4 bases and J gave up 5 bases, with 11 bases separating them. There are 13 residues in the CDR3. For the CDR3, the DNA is TGCGCCAGCAGCCTGGACAGAGGGACTGAAGCTTTCTTT. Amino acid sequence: CASSLDRGTEAFF.

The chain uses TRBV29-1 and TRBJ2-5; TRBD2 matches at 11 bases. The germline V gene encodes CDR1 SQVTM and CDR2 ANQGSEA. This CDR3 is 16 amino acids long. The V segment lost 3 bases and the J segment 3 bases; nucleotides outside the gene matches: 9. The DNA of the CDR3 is TGCAGCGTTGAGGAGGGAACTAGCGGGGGCAAAGAGACCCAGTACTTC. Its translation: CSVEEGTSGGKETQYF.

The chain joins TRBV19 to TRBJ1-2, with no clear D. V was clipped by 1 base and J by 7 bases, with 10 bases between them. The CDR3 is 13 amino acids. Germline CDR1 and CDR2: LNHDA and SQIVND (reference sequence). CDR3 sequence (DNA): TGTGCCAGTAGTATAGCTTTAGGAGCTGGCTACACCTTC. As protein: CASSIALGAGYTF. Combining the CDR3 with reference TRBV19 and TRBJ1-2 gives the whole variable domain DGGITQSPKYLFRKEGQNVTLSCEQNLNHDAMYWYRQDPGQGLRLIYYSQIVNDFQKGDIAEGYSVSREKKESFPLTVTSAQKNPTAFYLCASSIALGAGYTFGSGTRLTVV.